Listed below are T cell receptor beta chains from one sample, sequenced in a study of response to subunit inactivated influenza vaccine. TCRdb passed the RT-PCR reads through MiXCR, listing each CDR3 protein once. Of fewer than 600,000 distinct CDR3 sequences listed, approximately 7.8% are singletons. Material: PBMCs from blood, obtained less than 30 months after vaccination. These receptor sequences come from a man aged 50-75 years who received an inactivated influenza vaccine. Each CDR3 is given with its conserved first and last residue. Fields, in order: J gene, V gene, clone size, D gene, CDR3 DNA, CDR3 protein. D genes are given only for firm matches. Clone size is stated in some rows and not others, as once, few, many or a class when expanded.

TRBJ1-4	TRBV10-3	many	TRBD1	TGTGCCATCAGAGCGGGACAGACTAATGAAAAACTGTTTTTT	CAIRAGQTNEKLFF
TRBJ2-1	TRBV5-1	many	.	TGCGCCAGCAGCTCCAGGACAGCAGAAGAGCAGTTCTTC	CASSSRTAEEQFF
TRBJ1-1	TRBV29-1	few	TRBD1	TGCAGCGTTGAAGATCGGGGACAGACAATACTGAACACTGAAGCTTTCTTT	CSVEDRGQTILNTEAFF
TRBJ2-7	TRBV5-8	many	.	TGTGCCAGCACCCTACGGGGCTCCTACGAGCAGTACTTC	CASTLRGSYEQYF
TRBJ1-5	TRBV6-1	few	.	TGTGCCAGCAGTCCGACAGTTTATAGCAATCAGCCCCAGCATTTT	CASSPTVYSNQPQHF
TRBJ2-2	TRBV5-1	.	TRBD1	TGCGCCAGCAGCTTGACAGGGGACACCGGGGAGCTGTTTTTT	CASSLTGDTGELFF
TRBJ2-1	TRBV10-3	.	.	TGTGCCATCAGTGATCCATCGGTCAATGAGCAGTTCTTC	CAISDPSVNEQFF
TRBJ2-7	TRBV7-2	.	TRBD2	TGTGCCAGCAGCTTAACTAGCGGGAGTGGGAAGTACTTC	CASSLTSGSGKYF
TRBJ2-7	TRBV6-1	few	.	TGTGCCAGCAGGGCCGAAAACTCCGGCTACGAGCAGTACTTC	CASRAENSGYEQYF
TRBJ2-1	TRBV5-6	many	.	TGTGCCAGCAGCTTTAACTACATAACCTCCTACAATGAGCAGTTCTTC	CASSFNYITSYNEQFF
TRBJ1-2	TRBV29-1	many	.	TGCAGCGTTGGTGTAGCCGCTGAGAACTATGGCTACACCTTC	CSVGVAAENYGYTF
TRBJ1-1	TRBV12-3/TRBV12-4	many	TRBD1	TGTGCCAGCAGTACCCTTGCAGGGGGAGGGTCATCTGAAGCTTTCTTT	CASSTLAGGGSSEAFF
TRBJ2-3	TRBV20-1	many	.	TGCAGTGCTAGAGGCACAACAGATACGCAGTATTTT	CSARGTTDTQYF
TRBJ1-5	TRBV12-3/TRBV12-4	many	TRBD1	TGTGCCAGCAGTTTACAGGGGGCAGGGAGCAATCAGCCCCAGCATTTT	CASSLQGAGSNQPQHF
TRBJ2-5	TRBV20-1	few	TRBD2	TGCAGTGCTAGAGTAGCGGGAGCCCGGTACCAAGAGACCCAGTACTTC	CSARVAGARYQETQYF
TRBJ2-2	TRBV6-2/TRBV6-3	.	TRBD2	TGTGCCAGCAGTCCTGCCGGGGCGGGAGGCGACACCGGGGAGCTGTTTTTT	CASSPAGAGGDTGELFF
TRBJ1-4	TRBV5-1	many	.	TGCGCCAGCAGCCCCGGGACGGGAAATGAAAAACTGTTTTTT	CASSPGTGNEKLFF
TRBJ2-1	TRBV24-1	.	.	TGTGCCACCAGTGATGGCGGTACATCGGGCTCCTACAATGAGCAGTTCTTC	CATSDGGTSGSYNEQFF
TRBJ2-5	TRBV4-1	many	TRBD1	TGCGCCAGCAGCCAACAGGGGGCGCGAGGAGAGACCCAGTACTTC	CASSQQGARGETQYF
TRBJ1-5	TRBV6-2/TRBV6-3	many	.	TGTGCCAGCCGCCCGTGGGGCCCTCTGAGCAATCAGCCCCAGCATTTT	CASRPWGPLSNQPQHF
TRBJ1-2	TRBV3-1	few	.	TGTGCCAGCAGCCGGGACGGCCTTTCCTATGGCTACACCTTC	CASSRDGLSYGYTF
TRBJ2-5	TRBV6-1	many	.	TGTGCCAGCAGGTTGGACGCCAGAAAACAAGAGACCCAGTACTTC	CASRLDARKQETQYF
TRBJ2-5	TRBV12-3/TRBV12-4	few	.	TGTGCCAGCAGTTCGTACTCCAACTATCCGGAGACCCAGTACTTC	CASSSYSNYPETQYF
TRBJ1-1	TRBV30	many	.	TGTGCCTGGAGTGTACGCGGACATACGAACACTGAAGCTTTCTTT	CAWSVRGHTNTEAFF
TRBJ2-7	TRBV5-1	.	.	TGCGCCAGCAGCGTAGACGGGAGCACCTACGAGCAGTACTTC	CASSVDGSTYEQYF
TRBJ1-1	TRBV4-3	.	.	TGCGCCAGCAGCCAAGGTCCAGCCGGGGCTGAAGCTTTCTTT	CASSQGPAGAEAFF
TRBJ1-1	TRBV10-3	few	TRBD1	TGTGCCACAGGACAGGGAATTAGAACTGAAGCTTTCTTT	CATGQGIRTEAFF
TRBJ1-2	TRBV3-1	many	.	TGTGCCAGCAGCCAAGGGGCAGGGAACTATGGCTACACCTTC	CASSQGAGNYGYTF
TRBJ1-1	TRBV5-1	.	.	TGCGCCAGCAGCCCCCGACTGAAAAACACTGAAGCTTTCTTT	CASSPRLKNTEAFF
TRBJ2-1	TRBV7-2	.	.	TGTGCCAGCAGCTTGGGTAACTGGGACAATGAGCAGTTCTTC	CASSLGNWDNEQFF
TRBJ2-4	TRBV21-1	.	.	TGTGCCAGCAGCAAAGGAAATCTGGGGGCCAAAAACATTCAGTACTTC	CASSKGNLGAKNIQYF
TRBJ2-2	TRBV5-1	many	.	TGCGCCAGCAGCTTGGATGGCGGGGGCAGAACCGGGGAGCTGTTTTTT	CASSLDGGGRTGELFF
TRBJ2-4	TRBV6-1	few	.	TGTGCCAGCAGTGAACACGGGGCAGGGAACATTCAGTACTTC	CASSEHGAGNIQYF
TRBJ2-7	TRBV11-2	many	TRBD2	TGTGCCAGCAGCTCCAGGAGCGGGAGGATAGCGTACGAGCAGTACTTC	CASSSRSGRIAYEQYF
TRBJ2-1	TRBV9	.	.	TGTGCCAGCAGCTTTCGTTACGGCGGAATAGGCTCCTACAATGAGCAGTTCTTC	CASSFRYGGIGSYNEQFF
TRBJ2-5	TRBV5-1	few	.	TGCGCCAGCAGCTGGAGACCGACCGGACAACTTCAAGAGACCCAGTACTTC	CASSWRPTGQLQETQYF
TRBJ1-6	TRBV11-2	.	.	TGTGCCAGCAGCGCCCGTCTTGATTCACCCCTCCACTTT	CASSARLDSPLHF
TRBJ2-1	TRBV5-6	many	TRBD2	TGTGCCAGCAGCTTGGCTGCGGGAGGGCAGTTCTTC	CASSLAAGGQFF
TRBJ1-6	TRBV10-3	few	TRBD1	TGTGCCATCAGTGAGGGGGACAGGCGAGATTCACCCCTCCACTTT	CAISEGDRRDSPLHF
TRBJ2-1	TRBV6-1	few	.	TGTGCCAGCAGAGCCTTAATATACAATGAGCAGTTCTTC	CASRALIYNEQFF
TRBJ1-3	TRBV4-1	many	TRBD1	TGCGCCAGCAGCCAAGATAGGACAGGGGGCGGAAACACCATATATTTT	CASSQDRTGGGNTIYF
TRBJ2-5	TRBV5-1	many	.	TGCGCCAGCAGCGTAAACGACGGGGAGACCCAGTACTTC	CASSVNDGETQYF
TRBJ2-7	TRBV12-3/TRBV12-4	many	.	TGTGCCAGCAGTTTAAGCGAGCTCTACGAGCAGTACTTC	CASSLSELYEQYF
TRBJ1-1	TRBV28	few	.	TGTGCCAGCAGTTTAGCAGGCTGGGGAGTGAACACTGAAGCTTTCTTT	CASSLAGWGVNTEAFF
TRBJ1-1	TRBV29-1	few	.	TGCAGCGTTGAGGAACAGACTAACACTGAAGCTTTCTTT	CSVEEQTNTEAFF